The 30 T cell receptor beta chains below all came from one sample that was sequenced in a study of blood T cell repertoires in COVID-19. Clones were sequenced by immunoSEQ multiplex PCR, and TCRdb holds only the in-frame ones, with some missing. The repertoire has approximately 240,000 clones, roughly 81% of them found once; the top ten carry 2.9%. The sequenced sample consisted of peripheral blood. These receptors were taken from a man aged 50 to 60 who had recovered from COVID-19.

The chain couples TRBV7-9 to TRBJ1-3; D gene uncertain. The ends were cut back, 1 base at V and 4 bases at J, with 5 bases in the middle. Germline V CDR1 and CDR2: SEHNR, FQNEAQ (reference sequence). This CDR3 has 13 residues. Here the CDR3 DNA reads TGTGCCAGCAGCTTAGGGGCCGGAAACACCATATATTTT. It specifies CASSLGAGNTIYF. Full variable domain (missing parts from reference TRBV7-9 and TRBJ1-3): DTGVSQNPRHKITKRGQNVTFRCDPISEHNRLYWYRQTLGQGPEFLTYFQNEAQLEKSRLLSDRFSAERPKGSFSTLEIQRTEQGDSAMYLCASSLGAGNTIYFGEGSWLTVV.

The chain joins TRBV6-2 or TRBV6-3 to TRBJ1-5; 7 positions agree with TRBD1. Germline values: CDR1 MNHEY, CDR2 SVGEGT. CDR3 length: 14 amino acids. J gave up 2 bases and V 4 bases, and 2 bases lay outside the gene matches. The CDR3 sequence: CASSSGQGNQPQHF. CDR3 sequence (DNA): TGTGCCAGCAGTTCTGGACAGGGCAATCAGCCCCAGCATTTT.

The chain is built from TRBV27 and TRBJ2-4; 7 bases match TRBD2. V lost 6 bases, J lost 7 bases, and 6 bases stayed unmatched. CDR3 length: 13 amino acids. Germline lookup yields CDR1 MNHEY and CDR2 SMNVEV (reference sequence). The chain's CDR3 is CASRIAGSNIQYF. The CDR3 DNA sequence: TGTGCCAGCAGGATAGCGGGTAGTAACATTCAGTACTTC.

The chain links TRBV10-1 to TRBJ2-1; TRBD2 matches 16 bases. This CDR3 has 18 amino acids. With 8 bases clipped from V and 7 bases from J, the junction kept 14 bases outside the gene matches. The germline V gene encodes CDR1 WNHNN and CDR2 SYGVQD (reference sequence). The CDR3 sequence: CASPGPGTSGRARNEQFF. The CDR3 nucleotides read TGCGCCAGCCCTGGGCCCGGGACTAGCGGGAGGGCCCGTAATGAGCAGTTCTTC.

The chain links TRBV18 to TRBJ2-4, with no clear D. There are 14 residues in the CDR3. Germline CDR1 is KGHSH and CDR2 is LQKENI. Trimming shortened V by 0 bases and J by 3 bases, and 6 bases separated the two germline ends. Here the CDR3 reads CASSPPRNKNIQYF. CDR3 nucleotide sequence: TGTGCCAGCTCACCACCGAGAAACAAAAACATTCAGTACTTC.

This clone showed up just a few times. The chain couples TRBV30 to TRBJ2-7; TRBD1 matches 8 bases. The CDR3 length is 16 residues. Germline lookup yields CDR1 GTSNPN and CDR2 SVGIG (reference sequence). Germline trimming cut 4 bases from V and 0 bases from J; bases unmatched to any gene: 11. This chain's CDR3 is CAWNEPGGASSYEQYF. CDR3 nucleotides: TGTGCCTGGAACGAACCAGGGGGCGCGAGCTCCTACGAGCAGTACTTC.

The gene calls are TRBV5-1 and TRBJ2-3; D perhaps matches TRBD1 (6 bases). Germline-derived CDR1 and CDR2 are SGHRS and YFSETQ. The CDR3 spans 13 residues. The V and J ends lost 4 bases and 3 bases respectively, with 9 bases between them. Here the CDR3 reads CASSTGSTDTQYF. As DNA, the CDR3 is TGCGCCAGCAGCACAGGGTCAACAGATACGCAGTATTTT.

The chain employs TRBV30 and TRBJ2-1; the D gene is possibly TRBD1 (5 bases). This CDR3 contains 18 residues. Germline loops: CDR1 GTSNPN, CDR2 SVGIG (reference sequence). V was pared by 3 bases and J by 0 bases, with 21 bases between. CDR3 coding DNA: TGTGCCTGGAGCCGATTCCTAGTCAGGGATTCCTCCTACAATGAGCAGTTCTTC. Its protein product is CAWSRFLVRDSSYNEQFF.

This chain uses TRBV18 with TRBJ1-6; D is undetermined. The CDR3 sequence is 15 residues long. Looked up from germline, CDR1 is KGHSH and CDR2 is LQKENI. Trimming cost V 3 bases and J 6 bases, with 12 bases left between them. The CDR3 sequence: CASSPEVLGNSPLHF. Here the CDR3 DNA reads TGTGCCAGCTCACCGGAGGTGTTGGGTAATTCACCCCTCCACTTT.

The chain uses TRBV5-1 and TRBJ1-6; D is ambiguous. The length of the CDR3 is 16 residues. Trimming removed 4 bases from V and 0 bases from J, with 11 bases in between. Germline CDR1 and CDR2: SGHRS and YFSETQ. CDR3 sequence (DNA): TGCGCCAGCAGCCCCAGAACCCGCTCCTATAATTCACCCCTCCACTTT. Its protein is CASSPRTRSYNSPLHF.

The rearrangement uses TRBV7-9 and TRBJ2-7; 9 nucleotides match TRBD2. This CDR3 is 16 amino acids long. Germline values: CDR1 SEHNR, CDR2 FQNEAQ (reference sequence). V shed 1 base and J 2 bases; nucleotides not matched to a gene: 6. The CDR3 region has the DNA TGTGCCAGCAGCTTAGAGGTAGCGGGAGCCCCCTACGAGCAGTACTTC. It yields the protein CASSLEVAGAPYEQYF. Variable domain in full (rest from reference TRBV7-9 and TRBJ2-7): DTGVSQNPRHKITKRGQNVTFRCDPISEHNRLYWYRQTLGQGPEFLTYFQNEAQLEKSRLLSDRFSAERPKGSFSTLEIQRTEQGDSAMYLCASSLEVAGAPYEQYFGPGTRLTVT.

The chain has TRBV28 and TRBJ2-1; D is undetermined. The CDR3 runs 11 residues. CDR1 is MDHEN and CDR2 is SYDVKM in the germline V gene. Trimming stripped 7 bases from V and 7 bases from J, with 8 bases between. The CDR3 sequence is CASMSGNEQFF. CDR3 sequence (DNA): TGTGCCAGCATGTCCGGGAATGAGCAGTTCTTC. The whole variable domain, remainder taken from reference TRBV28 and TRBJ2-1, is DVKVTQSSRYLVKRTGEKVFLECVQDMDHENMFWYRQDPGLGLRLIYFSYDVKMKEKGDIPEGYSVSREKKERFSLILESASTNQTSMYLCASMSGNEQFFGPGTRLTVL.

V and J are TRBV6-6 and TRBJ1-4; D is unclear. Germline V gene sequence: CDR1 MNHNY, CDR2 SVGAGI (reference sequence). The CDR3 is made up of 16 amino acids. The germline V and J ends were trimmed by 2 bases and 4 bases, with 14 bases remaining between them. The CDR3 is CASSYDSEEINEKLFF. The CDR3 DNA follows: TGTGCCAGCAGTTACGACTCCGAGGAAATTAATGAAAAACTGTTTTTT.

This sequence joins TRBV30 and TRBJ2-6; 10 nucleotides match TRBD1. CDR3 length: 15 residues. Germline V gene sequence: CDR1 GTSNPN, CDR2 SVGIG (reference sequence). V was pared by 5 bases and J by 2 bases, with 3 bases of the junction left unmatched. CDR3 protein: CAWGTGVAGANVLTF. Here the CDR3 DNA reads TGTGCCTGGGGGACAGGGGTTGCTGGGGCCAACGTCCTGACTTTC.

About this clone itself: The sample has other DNA sequences that encode this CDR3 too. The J gene is TRBJ1-2, the V gene TRBV5-5; D is unclear. The germline CDR1 and CDR2 sequences are SGHKS and YYEKEE (reference sequence). The length of the CDR3 is 13 residues. V was cut by 0 bases and J by 8 bases, with 11 bases left in between. CDR3 DNA sequence: TGTGCCAGCAGCTTGGAGTGGGCTGGGGGCTACACCTTC. This translates into CASSLEWAGGYTF. Drawing the rest from reference TRBV5-5 and TRBJ1-2, the complete variable domain is DAGVTQSPTHLIKTRGQQVTLRCSPISGHKSVSWYQQVLGQGPQFIFQYYEKEERGRGNFPDRFSARQFPNYSSELNVNALLLGDSALYLCASSLEWAGGYTFGSGTRLTVV.

The chain has TRBV3-1 (or the pseudogene TRBV3-2) and TRBJ2-2; TRBD2 matches at 8 bases. This CDR3 contains 15 residues. With V trimmed by 3 bases and J by 4 bases, 4 bases remained unmatched. Germline CDR1 reads LGHDT; CDR2 reads YNNKEL (reference sequence). CDR3: CASSQRGVGTGELFF. DNA of the CDR3: TGTGCCAGCAGCCAGCGGGGGGTTGGCACCGGGGAGCTGTTTTTT.

The chain employs TRBV6-5 and TRBJ1-5, with D perhaps matching TRBD1 (6 bases). Germline values: CDR1 MNHEY, CDR2 SVGAGI. The CDR3 length is 14 residues. Trimming cost V 7 bases and J 0 bases, with 10 bases left between them. The CDR3 sequence: CASNTGYSNQPQHF. The CDR3 region has the DNA TGTGCCAGCAATACAGGGTATAGCAATCAGCCCCAGCATTTT.

The J gene is TRBJ2-4, the V gene TRBV2, with a possible D match to TRBD1 (6 bases). V was pared by 4 bases and J by 6 bases, with 10 bases between. The CDR3 runs to 13 residues. Germline V CDR1 and CDR2: SNHLY, FYNNEI. This CDR3 is CASSGDTLNIQYF. The CDR3 DNA sequence: TGTGCCAGCAGTGGGGACACCTTAAACATTCAGTACTTC.

The CDR3 nucleotides read TGTGCCAGCAGCCAAGATCCAGCGGGAGCCAAAAACATTCAGTACTTC. It yields the protein CASSQDPAGAKNIQYF. The chain uses TRBV14 and TRBJ2-4, with D perhaps TRBD2 (6 bases). The CDR3 is made up of 16 amino acids. Germline-derived CDR1 and CDR2 are SGHDN and FVKESK. V was clipped by 0 bases and J by 0 bases, with 9 bases between them.

V usage is TRBV18 and J usage is TRBJ2-3; no firm D call. The germline V and J ends were trimmed by 4 bases and 2 bases, with 4 bases remaining between them. Germline loops: CDR1 KGHSH, CDR2 LQKENI. The CDR3 covers 12 residues. This CDR3 is CASSRATDTQYF. The CDR3 DNA follows: TGTGCCAGCTCACGGGCCACAGATACGCAGTATTTT.

This sequence joins TRBV10-2 and TRBJ1-2, with D possibly being TRBD1 (5 bases). Germline CDR1 reads WSHSY; CDR2 reads SAAADI. V lost 7 bases and J 3 bases, leaving 18 bases between the germline ends. The CDR3 has 15 residues. The CDR3 DNA reads TGCGCCAGCACCCCCGGAGGGGACTTGTACTATGGCTACACCTTC. This codes for CASTPGGDLYYGYTF.

V usage is TRBV7-2 and J usage is TRBJ2-1, with D possibly being TRBD1 (6 bases). This CDR3 is 15 amino acids long. V was trimmed by 5 bases and J by 9 bases, leaving 20 bases between them. In germline, CDR1 is SGHTA, CDR2 FQGNSA. The CDR3 loop is CASSPTQPGQSEQFF. CDR3 sequence (DNA): TGTGCCAGCAGCCCCACCCAGCCGGGACAAAGTGAGCAGTTCTTC.

This clone has a single count. The rearrangement joins TRBV2 to TRBJ2-3; 11 bases map to TRBD2. Germline CDR1 reads SNHLY; CDR2 reads FYNNEI. The CDR3 extends over 15 amino acids. V shed 6 bases, J shed 6 bases, and the junction held 8 bases outside the gene matches. The CDR3 here is CASRSISGRADTQYF. CDR3 coding DNA: TGTGCCAGCAGGAGTATTAGCGGGAGGGCTGATACGCAGTATTTT.

The J gene is TRBJ2-4, the V gene TRBV5-1; tentatively, D is TRBD1 (6 bases). Germline values: CDR1 SGHRS, CDR2 YFSETQ. CDR3 length: 16 amino acids. V gave up 0 bases and J gave up 5 bases, with 15 bases separating them. The CDR3 DNA is TGCGCCAGCAGCTTGGCCTTCGGCAGGGGAGAAAACATTCAGTACTTC. Amino acid sequence: CASSLAFGRGENIQYF.

The chain is built from TRBV14 and TRBJ1-2; the match to TRBD1 covers 7 bases. Germline loops: CDR1 SGHDN, CDR2 FVKESK. V lost 2 bases to trimming and J lost 6 bases; unmatched junction nucleotides: 15. This CDR3 spans 17 amino acids. The CDR3 DNA reads TGTGCCAGCAGCCAAATCCCACTTTGGGACAGCCAGAATGGCTACACCTTC. This codes for CASSQIPLWDSQNGYTF.

The chain has TRBV19 and TRBJ1-1, with D tentatively TRBD1 (5 bases). Per germline, CDR1 LNHDA and CDR2 SQIVND (reference sequence). V was trimmed by 2 bases and J by 1 base, leaving 5 bases between them. There are 13 residues in the CDR3. The CDR3 sequence: CASSIQGNTEAFF. As DNA, the CDR3 is TGTGCCAGTAGTATACAGGGGAACACTGAAGCTTTCTTT. Full variable domain (remainder filled in from reference TRBV19 and TRBJ1-1): DGGITQSPKYLFRKEGQNVTLSCEQNLNHDAMYWYRQDPGQGLRLIYYSQIVNDFQKGDIAEGYSVSREKKESFPLTVTSAQKNPTAFYLCASSIQGNTEAFFGQGTRLTVV.

The chain is built from TRBV5-1 and TRBJ2-5; 8 bases align to TRBD2. CDR3 length: 15 residues. V lost 0 bases to trimming and J lost 5 bases; unmatched junction nucleotides: 6. The germline gives CDR1 SGHRS, CDR2 YFSETQ. The CDR3 DNA reads as TGCGCCAGCAGCTTGGCGGGAGGGCCTTCGGAGACCCAGTACTTC. Amino acid sequence: CASSLAGGPSETQYF.

The V and J genes are TRBV19 and TRBJ2-3, with D maybe TRBD2 (5 bases). Trimming cost V 1 base and J 2 bases, with 10 bases left between them. Germline CDR1 and CDR2: LNHDA and SQIVND (reference sequence). CDR3 length equals 15 residues. The CDR3 region has the DNA TGTGCCAGTAGTATAGGGTACGGGGACACAGATACGCAGTATTTT. Residues: CASSIGYGDTDTQYF. Supplemented by reference TRBV19 and TRBJ2-3, the full variable domain reads DGGITQSPKYLFRKEGQNVTLSCEQNLNHDAMYWYRQDPGQGLRLIYYSQIVNDFQKGDIAEGYSVSREKKESFPLTVTSAQKNPTAFYLCASSIGYGDTDTQYFGPGTRLTVL.

CDR3 residues: CASSLQGFQPQHF. The CDR3 nucleotides read TGTGCCAGCAGTTTACAGGGTTTTCAGCCCCAGCATTTT. This sequence joins TRBV12-3 or TRBV12-4 and TRBJ1-5; a possible D gene is TRBD1 (5 bases). V was trimmed by 2 bases and J by 6 bases, leaving 8 bases between them. The CDR3 loop spans 13 amino acids.

J is TRBJ1-2 and V is TRBV27, with TRBD1 matching 7 bases. V shed 5 bases, J shed 1 base, and the junction held 13 bases outside the gene matches. Germline assignment: CDR1 MNHEY and CDR2 SMNVEV (reference sequence). CDR3 size: 17 residues. CDR3 region: CASSLDRAGIYNYGYTF. CDR3 sequence (DNA): TGTGCCAGCAGTCTCGACAGGGCGGGGATTTATAACTATGGCTACACCTTC.